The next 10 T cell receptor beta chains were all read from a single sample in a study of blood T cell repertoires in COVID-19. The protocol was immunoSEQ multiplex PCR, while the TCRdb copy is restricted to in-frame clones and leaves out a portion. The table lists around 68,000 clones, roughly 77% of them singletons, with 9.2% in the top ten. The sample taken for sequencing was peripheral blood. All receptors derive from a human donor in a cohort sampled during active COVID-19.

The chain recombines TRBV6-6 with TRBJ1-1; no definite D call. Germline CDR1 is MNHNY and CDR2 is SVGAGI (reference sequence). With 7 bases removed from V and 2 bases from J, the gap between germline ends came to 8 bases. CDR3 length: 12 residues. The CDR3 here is CASIVRNTEAFF. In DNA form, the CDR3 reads TGTGCCAGCATAGTACGTAACACTGAAGCTTTCTTT.

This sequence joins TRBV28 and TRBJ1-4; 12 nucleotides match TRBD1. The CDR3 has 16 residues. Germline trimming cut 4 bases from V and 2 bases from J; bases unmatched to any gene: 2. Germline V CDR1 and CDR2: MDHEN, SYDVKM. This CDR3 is CASSWDRGPTNEKLFF. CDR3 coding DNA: TGTGCCAGCAGTTGGGACAGGGGGCCCACTAATGAAAAACTGTTTTTT.

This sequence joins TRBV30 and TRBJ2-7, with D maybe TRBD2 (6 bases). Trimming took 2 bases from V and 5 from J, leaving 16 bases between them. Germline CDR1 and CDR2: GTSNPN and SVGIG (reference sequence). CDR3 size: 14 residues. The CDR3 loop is CAWSLAGTLNEQYF. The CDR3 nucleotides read TGTGCCTGGAGTCTTGCCGGGACTCTGAACGAGCAGTACTTC.

DNA of the CDR3: TGTGCCAGCTCACCAGAACTAGCGGGTCCCGAGCAGTACTTC. As protein: CASSPELAGPEQYF. This chain uses TRBV18 with TRBJ2-7; TRBD2 aligns across 9 bases. V shed 2 bases and J 6 bases; nucleotides not matched to a gene: 5. Germline lookup yields CDR1 KGHSH and CDR2 LQKENI. This CDR3 contains 14 residues.

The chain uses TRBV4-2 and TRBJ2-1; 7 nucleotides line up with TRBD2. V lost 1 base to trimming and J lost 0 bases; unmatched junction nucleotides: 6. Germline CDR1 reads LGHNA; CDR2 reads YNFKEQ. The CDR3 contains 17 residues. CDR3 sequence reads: CASSQGLADSSYNEQFF. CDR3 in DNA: TGTGCCAGCAGCCAAGGACTAGCCGATAGCTCCTACAATGAGCAGTTCTTC.

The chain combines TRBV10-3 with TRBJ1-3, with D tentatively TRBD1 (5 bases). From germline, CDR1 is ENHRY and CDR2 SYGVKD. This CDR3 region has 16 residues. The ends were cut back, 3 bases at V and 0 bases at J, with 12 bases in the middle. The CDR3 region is CAISDPGGYSGNTIYF. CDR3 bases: TGTGCCATCAGTGACCCGGGGGGTTACTCTGGAAACACCATATATTTT.

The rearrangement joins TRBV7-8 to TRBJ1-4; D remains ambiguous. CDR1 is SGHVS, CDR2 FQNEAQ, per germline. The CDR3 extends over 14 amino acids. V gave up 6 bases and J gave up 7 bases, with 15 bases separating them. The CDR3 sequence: CASSRGYGAEKLFF. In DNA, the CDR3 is TGTGCCAGCAGTCGCGGGTATGGCGCTGAAAAACTGTTTTTT.

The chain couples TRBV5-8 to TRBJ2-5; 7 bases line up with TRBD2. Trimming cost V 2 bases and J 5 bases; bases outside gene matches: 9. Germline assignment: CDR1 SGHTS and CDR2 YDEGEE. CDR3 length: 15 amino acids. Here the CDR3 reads CASSLTQAGRETQYF. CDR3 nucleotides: TGTGCCAGCAGCTTAACTCAAGCGGGAAGGGAGACCCAGTACTTC.

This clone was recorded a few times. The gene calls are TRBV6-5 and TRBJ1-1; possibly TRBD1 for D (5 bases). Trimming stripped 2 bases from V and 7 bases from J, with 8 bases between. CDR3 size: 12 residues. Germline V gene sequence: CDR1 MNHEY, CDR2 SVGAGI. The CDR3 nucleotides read TGTGCCAGCAGTTACAGGGGAATTGAAGCTTTCTTT. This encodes CASSYRGIEAFF.

The CDR3 reads CASNPPGTDTQYF. The CDR3 coding sequence is TGTGCCAGCAACCCTCCGGGGACAGATACGCAGTATTTT. V usage is TRBV5-4 and J usage is TRBJ2-3; a possible D gene is TRBD2 (5 bases). The germline CDR1 and CDR2 sequences are SGHNT and YYREEE (reference sequence). The CDR3 length is 13 residues. V lost 6 bases to trimming and J lost 3 bases, with 11 bases between them.